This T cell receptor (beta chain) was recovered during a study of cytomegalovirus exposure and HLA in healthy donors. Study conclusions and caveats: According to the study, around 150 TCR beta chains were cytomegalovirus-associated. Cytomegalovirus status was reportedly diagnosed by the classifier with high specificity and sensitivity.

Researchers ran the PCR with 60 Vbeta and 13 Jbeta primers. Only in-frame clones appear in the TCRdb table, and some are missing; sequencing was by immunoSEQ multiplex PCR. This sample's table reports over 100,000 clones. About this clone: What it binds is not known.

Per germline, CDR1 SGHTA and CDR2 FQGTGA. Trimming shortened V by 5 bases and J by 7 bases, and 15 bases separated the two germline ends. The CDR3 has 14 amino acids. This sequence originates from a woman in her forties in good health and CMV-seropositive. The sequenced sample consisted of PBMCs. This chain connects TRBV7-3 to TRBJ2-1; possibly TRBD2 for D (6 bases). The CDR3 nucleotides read TGTGCCAGCAGCGACGCCGGAGGGCTGAATGAGCAGTTCTTC. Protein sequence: CASSDAGGLNEQFF.